Presented here are 12 T cell receptor beta chains from one specimen sequenced in a study of blood T cell repertoires in COVID-19. Produced via immunoSEQ multiplex PCR; TCRdb's table is partial and in-frame only. The sample records more than 300,000 clones, over 75% being singletons. The sequenced sample consisted of peripheral blood. The receptors were sampled from a woman in her twenties or thirties with COVID-19, enrolled during active disease.

This chain uses TRBV10-3 with TRBJ1-1; 8 nucleotides line up with TRBD1. Trimming at V came to 4 bases and at J to 6 bases, leaving 7 bases not matched to a gene. The CDR3 sequence is 14 residues long. CDR1 and CDR2 from the germline V gene are ENHRY and SYGVKD. The CDR3 loop reads CAISVGQGRPEAFF. CDR3 sequence (DNA): TGTGCCATCAGTGTAGGACAGGGAAGGCCTGAAGCTTTCTTT.

This chain connects TRBV9 to TRBJ2-7, with a weak D call TRBD1 (5 bases). The germline gives CDR1 SGDLS, CDR2 YYNGEE. Trimming took off 3 bases at V and 0 bases at J, with 13 bases between the two ends. CDR3 length: 15 amino acids. DNA for the CDR3: TGTGCCAGCAGCGAGGGGATGGGCGGCTCCTACGAGCAGTACTTC. Translating gives CASSEGMGGSYEQYF.

V is TRBV3-1 (or the pseudogene TRBV3-2) and J is TRBJ2-7; possible D gene TRBD2, 5 bases. The CDR3 extends over 12 amino acids. Germline CDR1 reads LGHDT; CDR2 reads YNNKEL (reference sequence). V gave up 3 bases and J gave up 5 bases, with 8 bases separating them. This chain's CDR3 is CASSHEGHEQYF. The CDR3, as DNA: TGTGCCAGCAGCCATGAGGGTCACGAGCAGTACTTC.

V and J are TRBV5-6 and TRBJ1-2; TRBD1 matches 9 bases. The germline V gene encodes CDR1 SGHDT and CDR2 YYEEEE. This CDR3 is 15 amino acids long. V was clipped by 0 bases and J by 5 bases; unmatched bases: 5. DNA for the CDR3: TGTGCCAGCAGCTTGGTGGGACAGGGCTTGTATGGCTACACCTTC. Encoded protein: CASSLVGQGLYGYTF.

V gene TRBV7-2 combines with J gene TRBJ2-3, with 7 bases lining up with TRBD1. CDR1 is SGHTA and CDR2 is FQGNSA in the germline V gene. The V and J ends lost 7 bases and 6 bases, in that order; junction bases with no gene match: 4. The CDR3 loop spans 12 amino acids. The CDR3 sequence is CASTKGADTQYF. The CDR3 DNA sequence: TGTGCCAGCACCAAGGGGGCTGATACGCAGTATTTT.

V is TRBV7-9 and J is TRBJ1-2; TRBD1 is a possible D gene (6 bases). Looked up from germline, CDR1 is SEHNR and CDR2 is FQNEAQ (reference sequence). The V gene lost 3 bases and the J gene lost 7 bases, with 12 bases spanning the gap. This CDR3 comprises 13 residues. DNA of the CDR3: TGTGCCAGCAGCTTTGACAGGATCGGTGGCTACACCTTC. Translation gives CASSFDRIGGYTF. Together with reference TRBV7-9 and TRBJ1-2, the CDR3 gives the full variable domain: DTGVSQNPRHKITKRGQNVTFRCDPISEHNRLYWYRQTLGQGPEFLTYFQNEAQLEKSRLLSDRFSAERPKGSFSTLEIQRTEQGDSAMYLCASSFDRIGGYTFGSGTRLTVV.

This clone was detected only once. The chain combines TRBV28 with TRBJ1-2, with TRBD1 matching 7 bases. From germline, CDR1 is MDHEN and CDR2 SYDVKM. J was trimmed by 7 bases and V by 5 bases; bases with no gene match: 7. The length of the CDR3 is 13 residues. The chain's CDR3 is CASSGTALIGYTF. CDR3 sequence (DNA): TGTGCCAGCAGTGGGACAGCGCTCATTGGCTACACCTTC.

The genes are TRBV27 and TRBJ1-2; D perhaps matches TRBD1 (6 bases). This CDR3 is 12 amino acids long. Germline loops: CDR1 MNHEY, CDR2 SMNVEV (reference sequence). Trimming stripped 4 bases from V and 8 bases from J, with 11 bases between. The CDR3 DNA is TGTGCCAGCAGTTCGGACAGTTTGGGCTACACCTTC. This sequence encodes CASSSDSLGYTF.

This chain joins TRBV25-1 and TRBJ1-3; D is perhaps TRBD1 (5 bases). The CDR3 is 15 residues long. CDR1 and CDR2 (germline): MGHDK, SYGVNS. V was shortened by 3 bases and J by 0 bases, with 9 bases between the two germline ends. The CDR3 loop reads CASSDTGGSGNTIYF. The CDR3 bases are TGTGCCAGCAGTGATACGGGGGGCTCTGGAAACACCATATATTTT.

This chain uses TRBV9 with TRBJ2-3; TRBD1 agrees at 7 bases. The length of the CDR3 is 14 residues. The junction had 6 bases not matched to a gene; V was cut back by 3 bases and J by 5 bases. The germline V gene has CDR1 SGDLS and CDR2 YYNGEE. CDR3: CASSERGLQDTQYF. CDR3 nucleotides: TGTGCCAGCAGCGAGAGGGGGCTGCAAGATACGCAGTATTTT.

This chain joins TRBV7-3 and TRBJ2-1; tentative D call: TRBD2 (5 bases). V shed 2 bases and J shed 5 bases, with 13 bases lying between them. Germline V gene sequence: CDR1 SGHTA, CDR2 FQGTGA. The CDR3 has 15 residues. For the CDR3, the DNA is TGTGCCAGCAGCTTAGCGAGGGCCACAAACAATGAGCAGTTCTTC. Translated, it gives CASSLARATNNEQFF.

The chain links TRBV6-1 to TRBJ1-2; 7 bases line up with TRBD1. The CDR3 contains 15 residues. The J segment lost 2 bases and the V segment lost 2 bases, leaving 5 bases of the junction unmatched. The germline gives CDR1 MNHNS, CDR2 SASEGT. The CDR3, as DNA: TGTGCCAGCAGTGAAAGAGGGGGCTTAAACTATGGCTACACCTTC. Amino acids: CASSERGGLNYGYTF.